Listed here are 16 T cell receptor beta chains from one sample, sequenced in a study of cytomegalovirus exposure and HLA in healthy donors. The PCR had 60 Vbeta and 13 Jbeta primers. Produced via immunoSEQ multiplex PCR; TCRdb's table is partial and in-frame only. This table has roughly 200,000 clones, about 90% appearing once. The sample consisted of PBMCs. These TCRs come from a man younger than 45 in good health and CMV-seronegative.

Only one count was recorded for this clone. V gene TRBV19 combines with J gene TRBJ1-2; D is perhaps TRBD1 (5 bases). The length of the CDR3 is 13 residues. Trimming took off 4 bases at V and 3 bases at J, with 9 bases between the two ends. Germline CDR1 LNHDA, CDR2 SQIVND (reference sequence). This CDR3 reads CASSTQGDYGYTF. The CDR3 nucleotides are TGTGCCAGTAGTACTCAGGGCGACTATGGCTACACCTTC. Full variable domain (remainder filled in from reference TRBV19 and TRBJ1-2): DGGITQSPKYLFRKEGQNVTLSCEQNLNHDAMYWYRQDPGQGLRLIYYSQIVNDFQKGDIAEGYSVSREKKESFPLTVTSAQKNPTAFYLCASSTQGDYGYTFGSGTRLTVV.

The chain carries TRBV7-9 and TRBJ1-2, with a tentative D call TRBD1 (5 bases). This CDR3 comprises 15 residues. Trimming pared 5 bases from V and 5 bases from J, leaving 18 bases between. CDR1 and CDR2 from the germline V gene are SEHNR and FQNEAQ (reference sequence). The CDR3 DNA follows: TGTGCCAGCAGCAATTCCCCGGACATGGTGTATGGCTACACCTTC. The encoded protein is CASSNSPDMVYGYTF. Supplemented by reference TRBV7-9 and TRBJ1-2, the full variable domain reads DTGVSQNPRHKITKRGQNVTFRCDPISEHNRLYWYRQTLGQGPEFLTYFQNEAQLEKSRLLSDRFSAERPKGSFSTLEIQRTEQGDSAMYLCASSNSPDMVYGYTFGSGTRLTVV.

The V call is TRBV5-6, the J call TRBJ2-7, with D tentatively TRBD2 (5 bases). Trimming pared 3 bases from V and 7 bases from J, leaving 8 bases between. Germline CDR1 SGHDT, CDR2 YYEEEE. The CDR3 extends over 11 amino acids. CDR3 sequence reads: CASSWTGEQYF. CDR3 DNA sequence: TGTGCCAGCAGCTGGACGGGGGAGCAGTACTTC.

V gene TRBV5-4 combines with J gene TRBJ2-3; D perhaps matches TRBD1 (6 bases). Trimming removed 4 bases at V and 4 bases at J, with 16 bases between. Germline CDR1 and CDR2: SGHNT and YYREEE (reference sequence). This CDR3 spans 15 amino acids. In DNA, the CDR3 is TGTGCCAGCAGCACCGGGACACTAACTTCAGATACGCAGTATTTT. This gives the protein CASSTGTLTSDTQYF.

Only one count was recorded for this clone. The chain combines TRBV11-2 with TRBJ2-1; D remains ambiguous. There are 18 residues in the CDR3. V was shortened by 5 bases and J by 2 bases, with 22 bases between the two germline ends. From germline, CDR1 is SGHAT and CDR2 FQNNGV. The CDR3, as DNA: TGTGCCAGCAGCGTTTCGCTGGGCCAAAAGGTGACCTACAATGAGCAGTTCTTC. Translation: CASSVSLGQKVTYNEQFF.

V is TRBV27 and J is TRBJ2-7; TRBD2 is a possible D gene (5 bases). The CDR3 is 16 amino acids. The ends were cut back, 6 bases at V and 5 bases at J, with 23 bases in the middle. Germline V lookup: CDR1 MNHEY, CDR2 SMNVEV (reference sequence). The CDR3 sequence is CASSLSRARGDHEQYF. The CDR3 region has the DNA TGTGCCAGCAGCCTCAGCCGGGCCCGGGGTGACCACGAGCAGTACTTC.

The chain links TRBV2 to TRBJ2-5; unclear D gene. The V and J ends lost 6 bases and 5 bases respectively, with 7 bases between them. This CDR3 spans 11 amino acids. Germline loops: CDR1 SNHLY, CDR2 FYNNEI. The CDR3 sequence: CASSTMETQYF. In nucleotides, the CDR3 is TGTGCCAGCAGCACAATGGAGACCCAGTACTTC.

This chain joins TRBV27 and TRBJ2-1; TRBD2 agrees at 9 bases. The CDR3 is 14 amino acids. Unmatched junction bases numbered 4, after V lost 6 bases and J lost 4 bases. Looked up from germline, CDR1 is MNHEY and CDR2 is SMNVEV (reference sequence). CDR3 residues: CASRSSGVYNEQFF. CDR3 nucleotide sequence: TGTGCCAGCAGGTCTAGCGGGGTTTACAATGAGCAGTTCTTC.

The chain has TRBV27 and TRBJ2-1; 10 nucleotides line up with TRBD2. The ends lost 6 bases at V and 3 bases at J; junction bases unmatched: 8. Germline values: CDR1 MNHEY, CDR2 SMNVEV (reference sequence). The CDR3 extends over 16 amino acids. The CDR3, as DNA: TGTGCCAGCAGCCCAGGACTAGCGGTAGGCTACAATGAGCAGTTCTTC. It encodes CASSPGLAVGYNEQFF.

The sample holds one count of this clone. This chain connects TRBV28 to TRBJ1-5, with D perhaps TRBD1 (6 bases). The CDR3 runs 17 residues. The V end was cut by 8 bases, the J end by 0 bases, with 20 bases between. The germline gives CDR1 MDHEN, CDR2 SYDVKM. CDR3 region: CASVPTRGGHSNQPQHF. CDR3 nucleotide sequence: TGTGCCAGCGTTCCCACCAGGGGTGGGCATAGCAATCAGCCCCAGCATTTT.

The rearrangement joins TRBV10-3 to TRBJ1-1; tentatively, D is TRBD1 (6 bases). This CDR3 is 16 amino acids long. V was pared by 0 bases and J by 0 bases, with 11 bases between. Per germline, CDR1 ENHRY and CDR2 SYGVKD. The chain's CDR3 is CAISESTGPLNTEAFF. In DNA form, the CDR3 reads TGTGCCATCAGTGAGTCAACAGGGCCACTGAACACTGAAGCTTTCTTT.

This clone was recorded only once. This chain links TRBV2 with TRBJ2-2, with D possibly TRBD2 on 6 matching bases. The germline V gene has CDR1 SNHLY and CDR2 FYNNEI. The CDR3 spans 13 residues. Trimming pared 7 bases from V and 4 bases from J, leaving 10 bases between. The CDR3 DNA reads as TGTGCCAGCAAACGGGAGAGCACCGGGGAGCTGTTTTTT. Translating it yields CASKRESTGELFF.

This clone has only a few counts. The rearrangement joins TRBV7-6 to TRBJ1-3; D ambiguous. Trimming shortened V by 5 bases and J by 0 bases, and 14 bases separated the two germline ends. The CDR3 contains 16 residues. Germline V gene data show CDR1 as SGHVS and CDR2 as FNYEAQ. CDR3 residues: CASSLYATDSGNTIYF. Here the CDR3 DNA reads TGTGCCAGCAGCCTATACGCTACTGACTCTGGAAACACCATATATTTT.

This clone was observed a few times. The rearrangement joins TRBV27 to TRBJ2-2; 10 positions agree with TRBD2. With V trimmed by 5 bases and J by 2 bases, 2 bases remained unmatched. The CDR3 contains 15 residues. CDR1 MNHEY and CDR2 SMNVEV come from the germline V gene (reference sequence). The CDR3 is CASSGLAVNTGELFF. CDR3 in DNA: TGTGCCAGCAGTGGACTAGCGGTAAACACCGGGGAGCTGTTTTTT.

This clone appeared once. The chain joins TRBV2 to TRBJ2-5; 12 bases map to TRBD2. CDR1 and CDR2 (germline): SNHLY, FYNNEI. V dropped 4 bases and J dropped 5; count of bases not matched to a gene: 5. This CDR3 has 15 residues. The CDR3 spells CASSVLLAGGETQYF. CDR3 DNA: TGTGCCAGCAGTGTTCTCCTAGCGGGAGGGGAGACCCAGTACTTC.

Details on this clone: The junction differs from germline at one of its ends, possibly a read error. The chain recombines TRBV4-1 with TRBJ1-2, with D maybe TRBD1 (5 bases). The CDR3 contains 16 residues. In germline, CDR1 is MGHRA, CDR2 YSYEKL. The CDR3 DNA is TGTGCCAGCAGCGATGAGTCGGCAGGGAGGGACTATGGCTACACCTTC. The encoded protein is CASSDESAGRDYGYTF.